The 15 T cell receptor beta chains given below trace back to one sample, sequenced in a study of T cells in Graves' hyperthyroidism and ophthalmopathy. Amplified TCR beta CDR3 regions came from RNA transcripts. A first-round RT-PCR of the TCR CDR3 used the HTBI primer set. MiXCR, applied by TCRdb to the multiplex PCR reads, yields one record per CDR3 protein. This table holds 450,000 to 650,000 distinct CDR3 sequences, more than 13% found once. Sequencing used blood. Receptors originate from a woman aged 18-30 years with Graves' ophthalmopathy.

This clonotype was observed at least ten times. The rearrangement links TRBV28 to TRBJ2-7; 7 nucleotides align to TRBD2. The CDR3 consists of 16 residues. CDR1 MDHEN and CDR2 SYDVKM come from the germline V gene. After removal of 6 bases from V and 0 bases from J, the junction contained 11 bases not matched to a gene. CDR3 DNA sequence: TGTGCCAGCAGACTAGAGGCGGGGGACCGCTCCTACGAGCAGTACTTC. Its protein product is CASRLEAGDRSYEQYF.

This clonotype was found many times. The chain carries TRBV14 and TRBJ1-1; D remains ambiguous. V lost 3 bases to trimming and J lost 1 base, with 3 bases between them. The CDR3 has 12 amino acids. Germline V gives CDR1 SGHDN, CDR2 FVKESK. In nucleotides, the CDR3 is TGTGCCAGCAGCCAGGGGAACACTGAAGCTTTCTTT. The encoded protein is CASSQGNTEAFF.

This clonotype was seen only a few times. Relative to the germline gene, one junction end is altered; a read error may explain this. The DNA of the CDR3 is TGTGCCAGCAGCCAAGAATGGAGGGACAGTTACAATGAGCAGTTCTTC. It specifies CASSQEWRDSYNEQFF. The chain has TRBV4-1 and TRBJ2-1; tentative D call: TRBD1 (7 bases). The CDR3 is made up of 16 amino acids. The germline gives CDR1 MGHRA, CDR2 YSYEKL.

This clonotype was seen ten or more times. V is TRBV27 and J is TRBJ2-1, with 11 bases matching TRBD2. After removal of 6 bases from V and 8 bases from J, the junction contained 12 bases not matched to a gene. The CDR3 runs to 16 residues. Per the germline V gene, CDR1 is MNHEY and CDR2 is SMNVEV (reference sequence). The CDR3 region has the DNA TGTGCCAGCAGAGGGACCACTAGCGGGAGTTTCCATGAGCAGTTCTTC. Its protein is CASRGTTSGSFHEQFF.

This clonotype was found many times. The chain recombines TRBV5-1 with TRBJ2-2; maybe TRBD1 (5 bases). CDR1 and CDR2 (germline): SGHRS, YFSETQ. The ends were cut back, 0 bases at V and 5 bases at J, with 14 bases in the middle. The CDR3 is made up of 16 amino acids. DNA of the CDR3: TGCGCCAGCAGCTTGGAAATAGGGGTTCGGACCGGGGAGCTGTTTTTT. Amino acid sequence: CASSLEIGVRTGELFF.

The chain links TRBV6-6 to TRBJ2-1, with 9 bases lining up with TRBD2. CDR1 MNHNY and CDR2 SVGAGI come from the germline V gene (reference sequence). V dropped 2 bases and J dropped 8; count of bases not matched to a gene: 7. The CDR3 runs 15 residues. The chain's CDR3 is CASSYALAGWDEQFF. DNA for the CDR3: TGTGCCAGCAGTTACGCCCTAGCGGGATGGGATGAGCAGTTCTTC.

V is TRBV18 and J is TRBJ2-2; no reliable D call. V lost 3 bases and J lost 7, with 6 bases in between. The CDR3 is 12 amino acids. The germline V gene encodes CDR1 KGHSH and CDR2 LQKENI. The CDR3 region is CASSPPVGELFF. Written as DNA, the CDR3 is TGTGCCAGCTCACCCCCCGTCGGGGAGCTGTTTTTT.

V gene TRBV10-3 combines with J gene TRBJ1-1; D might be TRBD1 (5 bases). This CDR3 has 15 amino acids. V gave up 2 bases and J gave up 3 bases, with 13 bases separating them. From germline, CDR1 is ENHRY and CDR2 SYGVKD. The CDR3, as DNA: TGTGCCATCAGTGAGGACAGTCGCGGGGACACTGAAGCTTTCTTT. It specifies CAISEDSRGDTEAFF.

The chain uses TRBV14 and TRBJ2-2; D not resolved. The CDR3 sequence is 17 residues long. V was clipped by 3 bases and J by 3 bases, with 17 bases between them. The germline CDR1 and CDR2 sequences are SGHDN and FVKESK. The CDR3 reads CASSHNDTYTDTGELFF. The CDR3 DNA sequence: TGTGCCAGCAGCCATAACGATACCTATACGGACACCGGGGAGCTGTTTTTT.

The sample holds many counts of this clonotype. The V gene is TRBV6-1, the J gene TRBJ2-7; 9 bases match TRBD1. The CDR3 extends over 14 amino acids. Germline V gives CDR1 MNHNS, CDR2 SASEGT. V shed 7 bases and J 4 bases; nucleotides not matched to a gene: 8. The CDR3: CASTPGQGLYEQYF. The CDR3 DNA reads as TGTGCCAGCACTCCGGGACAGGGATTATACGAGCAGTACTTC.

This clonotype showed up just a few times. A much larger clone is a single base away; this may be a read error. J is TRBJ1-1 and V is TRBV7-3; possibly TRBD1 for D (6 bases). The CDR3 runs to 11 residues. Trimming shortened V by 6 bases and J by 6 bases, and 8 bases separated the two germline ends. Germline V gene lookup returns CDR1 SGHTA and CDR2 FQGTGA. The CDR3 here is CASRGAAEAFF. Here the CDR3 DNA reads TGTGCCAGCAGGGGGGCGGCTGAAGCTTTCTTT.

V is TRBV10-3 and J is TRBJ2-1, with 8 bases matching TRBD1. Per the germline V gene, CDR1 is ENHRY and CDR2 is SYGVKD. This CDR3 has 14 residues. The ends lost 2 bases at V and 6 bases at J; junction bases unmatched: 3. Here the CDR3 reads CAISEGQGPNEQFF. Here the CDR3 DNA reads TGTGCCATCAGTGAGGGACAGGGCCCCAATGAGCAGTTCTTC.

The table lists this clonotype with a few counts. V is TRBV7-9 and J is TRBJ2-4; D is uncertain. CDR1 and CDR2 (germline): SEHNR, FQNEAQ (reference sequence). Trimming took off 2 bases at V and 0 bases at J, with 11 bases between the two ends. The CDR3 totals 16 residues. The CDR3 protein is CASSLLTDLAKNIQYF. The CDR3 DNA reads TGTGCCAGCAGCTTACTTACAGACCTAGCCAAAAACATTCAGTACTTC.

The V gene is TRBV5-5, the J gene TRBJ2-5; D may be TRBD2 (5 bases). Trimming took 2 bases from V and 1 from J, leaving 12 bases between them. The germline gives CDR1 SGHKS, CDR2 YYEKEE (reference sequence). This CDR3 is 15 amino acids long. The CDR3 DNA reads TGTGCCAGCAGCTTAAACAGACTACCCCAAGAGACCCAGTACTTC. Translation: CASSLNRLPQETQYF.

This clonotype occurred once. An end of the junction does not agree with germline; a read error may underlie this. The rearrangement uses TRBV6-1 and TRBJ1-2; D may be TRBD1 (6 bases). This CDR3 comprises 15 residues. Germline CDR1 MNHNS, CDR2 SASEGT. The CDR3 nucleotides read TGTGCCAGCAGCCACGAAGGGGGGGGGGACTATGGCTGCACCTTC. Its translation: CASSHEGGGDYGCTF.